Listed below are T cell receptor beta chains from one sample, sequenced in a study of T-cell reconstitution after alpha-beta-depleted transplantation in children. A single record per CDR3 protein comes from TCRdb applying MiXCR to the PCR reads. The profile shows 200,000 to 300,000 distinct CDR3 sequences, about 26% of them singletons. The source was PBMCs, collected before TCRalphabeta/CD19-depleted stem cell transplant. These receptors were taken from a girl aged 2-9 years with Fanconi anemia, due to receive a stem cell transplant. Each CDR3 is given with its conserved first and last residue. A D gene is named only where the DNA matches it firmly. Clone sizes are given selectively: once, few, many, or a class where the clone is expanded.

clone size | J gene | D gene | V gene | CDR3 DNA | CDR3 protein
many | TRBJ1-2 | - | TRBV29-1 | TGCAGCGTTGTCGCTAGCTATGGCTACACCTTC | CSVVASYGYTF
many | TRBJ2-7 | TRBD1 | TRBV29-1 | TGCAGCGTCCGGGACAGTACCTACGAGCAGTACTTC | CSVRDSTYEQYF
many | TRBJ2-3 | - | TRBV12-3/TRBV12-4 | TGTGCCAGCAGTAACAGCGGAAGCACAGATACGCAGTATTTT | CASSNSGSTDTQYF
- | TRBJ2-5 | - | TRBV23-1 | TGCGCCAACCTTGAGGCAGGACAAGAGACCCAGTACTTC | CANLEAGQETQYF
few | TRBJ1-1 | - | TRBV28 | TGTGCCAGCAGGCCCCGGACAGTTCTCGGCACTGAAGCTTTCTTT | CASRPRTVLGTEAFF
- | TRBJ2-1 | TRBD2 | TRBV12-3/TRBV12-4 | TGTGCCAGCAGTGAGCGGGAGGGCCCTCCCAATGAGCAGTTCTTC | CASSEREGPPNEQFF
- | TRBJ2-3 | TRBD2 | TRBV5-6 | TGTGCCAGCAGCTTGTATTTGGCGGGGGGCCTTTCAGATACGCAGTATTTT | CASSLYLAGGLSDTQYF
many | TRBJ2-1 | - | TRBV7-9 | TGTGCCAGCCAGTTTTTTGCTAGGAGCTCCTACAATGAGCAGTTCTTC | CASQFFARSSYNEQFF
- | TRBJ2-3 | TRBD2 | TRBV20-1 | TGCAGTGCCGACAGAGGACTAGCGGGGGGTTCTAGCACAGATACGCAGTATTTT | CSADRGLAGGSSTDTQYF
few | TRBJ1-3 | - | TRBV27 | TGTGCCAGCAGTCCTCGGAGAATCTCTGGAAACACCATATATTTT | CASSPRRISGNTIYF
many | TRBJ2-7 | TRBD2 | TRBV10-3 | TGTGCCATCAGTGAATTAGCGGGGCCCTACACCTACGAGCAGTACTTC | CAISELAGPYTYEQYF
few | TRBJ2-5 | TRBD2 | TRBV5-1 | TGCGCCAGCACCGCTGAGGGAGGGTTAGGAGAGACCCAGTACTTC | CASTAEGGLGETQYF
- | TRBJ2-1 | - | TRBV5-1 | TGCGCCAGCAGCCCGGGCCTAGCGACGATCTACAATGAGCAGTTCTTC | CASSPGLATIYNEQFF
- | TRBJ2-3 | - | TRBV5-6 | TGTGCCAGCAGCTTGCGGAATACGCAGTATTTT | CASSLRNTQYF
many | TRBJ2-6 | - | TRBV6-2/TRBV6-3 | TGTGCCAGCAGTTACAAAGTGAGCCCCGACAGATGCCTATTGGTCAACGTCCTGACTTTC | CASSYKVSPDRCLLVNVLTF
few | TRBJ2-7 | TRBD1 | TRBV5-6 | TGTGCCAGCAGGATCTCAGGGGGTAGCTACGAGCAGTACTTC | CASRISGGSYEQYF
- | TRBJ2-2 | TRBD2 | TRBV15 | TGTGCCACCAGCAGGGTACTAGCGGCGAACACCGGGGAGCTGTTTTTT | CATSRVLAANTGELFF